One sample yielded the 9 T cell receptor beta chains listed below, sequenced in a study of T-cell reconstitution after alpha-beta-depleted transplantation in children. Library preparation (for TCRbeta) was performed with unique molecular identifiers. Each CDR3 protein is one row after TCRdb ran MiXCR on the PCR reads. The table records approximately 4,200 distinct CDR3 sequences, about a quarter of them present only once. Sequencing used PBMCs, mostly from graft donor cells, obtained 60 days after TCRalphabeta/CD19-depleted stem cell transplant. These receptors were collected from a boy in the first two years of life who had a stem cell transplant for SCID, so the T cells may come from the graft donor.

The gene calls are TRBV6-9 and TRBJ2-4; D might be TRBD1 (5 bases). Germline CDR1 MNHGY, CDR2 SVAAGI. The CDR3 is 18 amino acids. Deletions cut 5 bases from V and 0 bases from J, with 20 bases between. CDR3: CASSPLRRTPIAKNIQYF. Here the CDR3 DNA reads TGTGCCAGCAGTCCCCTTCGGCGGACACCAATAGCCAAAAACATTCAGTACTTC.

This clonotype was observed many times. CDR3: CASTPVVLNYGYTF. The CDR3 DNA follows: TGTGCCAGCACTCCCGTGGTCCTAAACTATGGCTACACCTTC. J is TRBJ1-2 and V is TRBV7-2; D is ambiguous. Germline V CDR1 and CDR2: SGHTA, FQGNSA. V lost 7 bases to trimming and J lost 2 bases, with 14 bases between them. The CDR3 totals 14 residues.

About this clonotype: This may arise from a read error, as a much more abundant clone is one base away. The V gene is TRBV5-5, the J gene TRBJ1-3; D perhaps matches TRBD1 (5 bases). V lost 4 bases and J lost 0, with 14 bases in between. Germline V gene sequence: CDR1 SGHKS, CDR2 YYEKEE (reference sequence). The CDR3 is 16 amino acids. As DNA, the CDR3 is TGTGCCAGCAGCCTGGGACGCCCGGTCTCTGGAAACACCATATATTTT. It specifies CASSLGRPVSGNTIYF.

This rearrangement joins TRBV28 to TRBJ1-4; TRBD1 might be the D (6 bases). The CDR3 has 15 residues. Trimming stripped 6 bases from V and 5 bases from J, with 16 bases between. CDR1 is MDHEN, CDR2 SYDVKM, per germline. The CDR3 sequence is CASSKSDRRNEKLFF. CDR3 nucleotide sequence: TGTGCCAGCAGCAAATCCGACAGGCGCAATGAAAAACTGTTTTTT.

This clonotype was detected ten times or more. CDR3 nucleotide sequence: TGTGCCAGCTCACCCGGGACAGGGTTTTATGGCTACACCTTC. Residues: CASSPGTGFYGYTF. J is TRBJ1-2 and V is TRBV18; 9 nucleotides line up with TRBD1. Unmatched junction bases numbered 4, after V lost 3 bases and J lost 5 bases. CDR1 KGHSH and CDR2 LQKENI come from the germline V gene. The CDR3 runs 14 residues.

This clonotype was detected a few times. The CDR3 loop reads CASSMGWEAQFF. For the CDR3, the DNA is TGTGCCAGCAGTATGGGTTGGGAGGCCCAGTTCTTC. The chain employs TRBV2 and TRBJ2-5; possibly TRBD2 for D (6 bases). The J call is doubtful: the DNA matches TRBJ2-1 better. Germline V gives CDR1 SNHLY, CDR2 FYNNEI. CDR3 size: 12 residues.

The chain couples TRBV20-1 to TRBJ2-5; D gene uncertain. The CDR3 spans 14 residues. V lost 5 bases and J 5 bases, leaving 18 bases between the germline ends. Germline assignment: CDR1 DFQATT and CDR2 SNEGSKA (reference sequence). CDR3 region: CSAPEQLGRETQYF. CDR3 DNA sequence: TGCAGTGCTCCCGAGCAGCTAGGACGGGAGACCCAGTACTTC.

The chain is built from TRBV20-1 and TRBJ2-1; 12 bases align to TRBD2. With 5 bases clipped from V and 3 bases from J, the junction kept 8 bases outside the gene matches. CDR1 is DFQATT and CDR2 is SNEGSKA in the germline V gene (reference sequence). CDR3 length: 16 amino acids. CDR3 sequence reads: CSALRLAGAYYNEQFF. In DNA form, the CDR3 reads TGCAGTGCTCTTAGACTAGCGGGGGCTTACTACAATGAGCAGTTCTTC.

The CDR3 DNA is TGTGCCAGCAGTGAAGCGCTTAGCGGGGGGGTTGGGGCCAACGTCCTGACTTTC. Protein: CASSEALSGGVGANVLTF. The chain joins TRBV2 to TRBJ2-6, with 11 positions matching TRBD2. The CDR3 consists of 18 residues. Germline V CDR1 and CDR2: SNHLY, FYNNEI. V was clipped by 0 bases and J by 3 bases; unmatched bases: 4.